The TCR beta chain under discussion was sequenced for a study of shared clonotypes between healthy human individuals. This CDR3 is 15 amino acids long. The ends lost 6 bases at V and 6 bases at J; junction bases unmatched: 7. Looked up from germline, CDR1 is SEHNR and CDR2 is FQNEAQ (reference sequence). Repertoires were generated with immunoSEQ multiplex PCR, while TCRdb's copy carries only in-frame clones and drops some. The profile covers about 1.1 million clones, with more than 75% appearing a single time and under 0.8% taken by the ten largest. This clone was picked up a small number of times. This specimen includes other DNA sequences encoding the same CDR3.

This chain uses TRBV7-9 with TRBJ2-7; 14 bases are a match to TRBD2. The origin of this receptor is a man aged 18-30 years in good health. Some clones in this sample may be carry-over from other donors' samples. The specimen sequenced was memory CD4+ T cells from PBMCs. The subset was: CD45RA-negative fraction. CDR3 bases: TGTGCCAGCAGTTCCAGACTAGCGGGAGGGGGCGAGCAGTACTTC. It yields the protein CASSSRLAGGGEQYF.